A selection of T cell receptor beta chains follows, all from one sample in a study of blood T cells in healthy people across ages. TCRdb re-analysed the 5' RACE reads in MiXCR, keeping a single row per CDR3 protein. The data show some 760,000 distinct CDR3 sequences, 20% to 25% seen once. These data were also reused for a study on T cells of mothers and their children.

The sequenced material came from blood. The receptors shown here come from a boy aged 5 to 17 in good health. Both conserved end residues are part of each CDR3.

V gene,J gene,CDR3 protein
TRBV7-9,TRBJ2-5,CASSLSRDTKGVPERTQYF
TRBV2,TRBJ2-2,CASSESLGTGELFF
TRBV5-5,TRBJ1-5,CASSGDYSNQPQHF
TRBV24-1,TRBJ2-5,CATSDLAGLQQYF
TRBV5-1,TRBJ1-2,CASSLAGTGDYTF
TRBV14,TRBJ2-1,CASSQVRVAGGSYNEQFF
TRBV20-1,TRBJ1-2,CSAPTLLYGYTF
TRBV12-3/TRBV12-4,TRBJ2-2,CACRPQGQGFGELFF
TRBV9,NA,CASSVVGEIPYEQYF
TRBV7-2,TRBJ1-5,CASSLGNRASNQPQHF
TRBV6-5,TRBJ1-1,CASIRTGSTEAFF
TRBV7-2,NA,CAGSSGESSYEQYF
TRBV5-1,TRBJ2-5,CASGDRGRGEQYF
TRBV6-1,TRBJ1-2,CASSELRTGARGYTF
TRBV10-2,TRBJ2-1,CASSTGVNEQFF
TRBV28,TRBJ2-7,CASSLSRGSYEQYF
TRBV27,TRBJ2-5,CASSLWTGAKTQYF
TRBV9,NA,CASSPNRDYEQYF
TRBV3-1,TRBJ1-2,CASSPLTANYGYTF
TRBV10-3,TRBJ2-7,CAISEGRGLNEQYF
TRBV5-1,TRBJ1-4,CASSFDRAGEKLFF
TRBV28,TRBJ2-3,CASSLTLGQGATDTQYF
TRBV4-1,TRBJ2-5,CASSQDGPGQGGKTQYF
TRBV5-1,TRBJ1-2,CASSPRQGEFGYTF
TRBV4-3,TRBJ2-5,CASSRSEGPQETQYF
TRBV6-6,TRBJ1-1,CASSYTANNPEAFF
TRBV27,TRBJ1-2,CASRESIGQGDFANGYTF
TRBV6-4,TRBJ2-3,CASSGKMGLASTDTQYF
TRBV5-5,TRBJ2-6,CASSFGQGRSGANVLTF
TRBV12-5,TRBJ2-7,CASGLDVAFIHF
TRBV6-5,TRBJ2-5,CASSYSITEGETQYF
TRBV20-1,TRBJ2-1,CSALTRRLLADYNEQFF
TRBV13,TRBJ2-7,CASTLGGRAYLYEQYF
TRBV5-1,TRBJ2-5,CASSSAERGFQETQYF
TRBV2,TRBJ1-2,CASCDTGEYKTNYGYTF
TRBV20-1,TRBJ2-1,CSAPRQGWYNEQFF
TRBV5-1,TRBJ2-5,CASSLGQGIYQETQYF
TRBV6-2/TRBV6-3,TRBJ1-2,CASSNPGTNYGYTF
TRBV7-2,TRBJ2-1,CASSLYQGGYEQFF
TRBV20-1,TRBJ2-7,CSAPGTSGGNYYEQYF
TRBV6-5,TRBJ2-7,CASSRGKWEGSEQYF
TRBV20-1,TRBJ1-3,CSARDGAGLRNTIYF
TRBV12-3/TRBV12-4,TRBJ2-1,CASSWGQVRFRFF
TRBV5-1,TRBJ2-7,CASSTGQGTYF
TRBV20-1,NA,CSASRPQGRYEQYF
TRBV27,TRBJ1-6,CASSLQGDSPLHF
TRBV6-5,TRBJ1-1,CASRSLDRGNTEAFF
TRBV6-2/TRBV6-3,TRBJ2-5,CASSYTGLSGETQYF
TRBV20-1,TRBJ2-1,CSASPAGARNEQFF
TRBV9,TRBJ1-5,CASSVGTGDSNQPQHF
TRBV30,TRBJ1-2,CAWSSQGIYGYTF
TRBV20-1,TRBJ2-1,CSARATLLAHSYNEQFF
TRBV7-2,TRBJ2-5,CASSFATSGGQETQYF
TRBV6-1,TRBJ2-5,CASLRRKETQYF
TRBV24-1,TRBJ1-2,CATSDSVTNYGYTF